These 22 T cell receptor beta chains were sequenced from one sample in a study of cytomegalovirus exposure and HLA in healthy donors. PCR primers comprised 60 Vbeta and 13 Jbeta primers. TCRdb's copy holds only in-frame clones and misses some; the assay was immunoSEQ multiplex PCR. In the table there are fewer than 200,000 clones, roughly 86% of which are singletons. The specimen sequenced was PBMCs. All receptors come from a man aged 40-55 years in good health and CMV-seropositive.

This chain connects TRBV11-2 to TRBJ2-7, with D perhaps matching TRBD1 (8 bases). Germline V gene sequence: CDR1 SGHAT, CDR2 FQNNGV. V was cut by 5 bases and J by 7 bases, with 27 bases left in between. The CDR3 totals 17 residues. The CDR3 protein is CASSHGGGTGITGEQYF. The CDR3 nucleotides are TGTGCCAGCAGCCACGGGGGAGGGACAGGAATAACGGGGGAGCAGTACTTC.

The chain joins TRBV9 to TRBJ2-5, with 10 bases lining up with TRBD2. The J call may be wrong; the DNA end is better matched by TRBJ2-7. Germline CDR1 reads SGDLS; CDR2 reads YYNGEE. The CDR3 has 21 amino acids. The CDR3 DNA sequence: TGTGCCAGCAGCAACCTCCCAACCCTAACTAGCGGGGAAACTAGAGGCTACGAGCAGTACTTC. This codes for CASSNLPTLTSGETRGYEQYF.

This rearrangement joins TRBV5-1 to TRBJ2-3, with TRBD1 matching over 11 bases. Per germline, CDR1 SGHRS and CDR2 YFSETQ. V dropped 7 bases and J dropped 3; count of bases not matched to a gene: 4. The CDR3 length is 14 residues. The CDR3 DNA reads as TGCGCCAGCGGACAGGGGGCGAGGACAGATACGCAGTATTTT. Its protein product is CASGQGARTDTQYF.

The V call is TRBV2, the J call TRBJ2-3, with D maybe TRBD2 (6 bases). The CDR3 consists of 12 residues. Germline V lookup: CDR1 SNHLY, CDR2 FYNNEI. Trimming stripped 2 bases from V and 6 bases from J, with 6 bases between. CDR3 coding DNA: TGTGCCAGCAGTGAAAGCGGGGATACGCAGTATTTT. Residues: CASSESGDTQYF.

The chain couples TRBV18 to TRBJ2-7; D remains ambiguous. The CDR3 covers 13 residues. From germline, CDR1 is KGHSH and CDR2 LQKENI. Deletions cut 2 bases from V and 5 bases from J, with 10 bases between. CDR3 loop: CASSPGPLDEQYF. The DNA of the CDR3 is TGTGCCAGCTCACCAGGGCCCTTGGACGAGCAGTACTTC.

The chain combines TRBV7-6 with TRBJ2-1; a weak D match, TRBD1 (6 bases). The V and J ends lost 5 bases and 2 bases respectively, with 22 bases between them. Germline V gene sequence: CDR1 SGHVS, CDR2 FNYEAQ. The CDR3 extends over 18 amino acids. The CDR3 spells CASSIETAPGAPYNEQFF. As DNA, the CDR3 is TGTGCCAGCAGCATAGAGACAGCCCCAGGGGCACCCTACAATGAGCAGTTCTTC.

The V and J genes are TRBV7-9 and TRBJ2-5; 9 bases agree with TRBD2. This CDR3 is 16 amino acids long. Germline CDR1 reads SEHNR; CDR2 reads FQNEAQ (reference sequence). With V trimmed by 3 bases and J by 5 bases, 10 bases remained unmatched. The CDR3 protein is CASSLTKRGAWETQYF. CDR3 DNA sequence: TGTGCCAGCAGCTTGACTAAGCGGGGGGCGTGGGAGACCCAGTACTTC.

As for this clone: Germline is not matched at one junction end, which may reflect a read error. The same CDR3 can be traced to other DNA sequences in this sample. This chain joins TRBV2 and TRBJ1-4; D is unclear. Per the germline V gene, CDR1 is SNHLY and CDR2 is FYNNEI. There are 15 residues in the CDR3. The CDR3 DNA sequence: TGCGCCAGCAGTGAAAGGAGGCTGACTAATGAAAAACTGTTTTTT. Encoded protein: CASSERRLTNEKLFF. Together with reference TRBV2 and TRBJ1-4, the CDR3 gives the full variable domain: EPEVTQTPSHQVTQMGQEVILRCVPISNHLYFYWYRQILGQKVEFLVSFYNNEISEKSEIFDDQFSVERPDGSNFTLKIRSTKLEDSAMYFCASSERRLTNEKLFFGSGTQLSVL.

This chain connects TRBV6-1 to TRBJ2-7, with D possibly TRBD2 on 6 matching bases. V lost 7 bases and J 2 bases, leaving 18 bases between the germline ends. The germline gives CDR1 MNHNS, CDR2 SASEGT. The length of the CDR3 is 15 residues. The CDR3 DNA reads as TGTGCCAGCACCCGAACGTCGGGGGTCCCCTACGAGCAGTACTTC. Encoded protein: CASTRTSGVPYEQYF.

This chain connects TRBV29-1 to TRBJ1-5; 7 positions match TRBD1. CDR1 is SQVTM and CDR2 is ANQGSEA in the germline V gene. The CDR3 is 13 residues long. The ends lost 7 bases at V and 5 bases at J; junction bases unmatched: 8. The CDR3 sequence is CSAEQGRDQPQHF. The CDR3 nucleotides read TGCAGCGCAGAACAGGGGCGGGATCAGCCCCAGCATTTT.

The CDR3 DNA sequence: TGTGCCAGCAGTGAAGCGCTGGGGCTCCCGAATTCACCCCTCCACTTT. Protein: CASSEALGLPNSPLHF. This chain connects TRBV6-1 to TRBJ1-6, with D possibly being TRBD1 (5 bases). V was clipped by 0 bases and J by 7 bases, with 13 bases between them. CDR1 is MNHNS, CDR2 SASEGT, per germline. The CDR3 totals 16 residues.

The CDR3: CAIGSSGGAYEQYF. Written as DNA, the CDR3 is TGTGCCATCGGATCTAGCGGGGGGGCCTACGAGCAGTACTTC. The chain links TRBV10-3 to TRBJ2-7; 12 bases agree with TRBD2. V was pared by 8 bases and J by 2 bases, with 4 bases of the junction left unmatched. The CDR3 totals 14 residues. CDR1 is ENHRY, CDR2 SYGVKD, per germline.

The CDR3 sequence is CASSPRQQETQYF. For the CDR3, the DNA is TGCGCCAGCAGCCCGCGACAGCAAGAGACCCAGTACTTC. The rearrangement joins TRBV5-1 to TRBJ2-5, with D tentatively TRBD1 (5 bases). The CDR3 is 13 residues long. Germline V gene sequence: CDR1 SGHRS, CDR2 YFSETQ. The ends were cut back, 4 bases at V and 2 bases at J, with 9 bases in the middle.

The rearrangement joins TRBV2 to TRBJ2-3, with 8 bases aligning to TRBD2. The CDR3 has 17 residues. Germline V gene lookup returns CDR1 SNHLY and CDR2 FYNNEI. V lost 8 bases, J lost 2 bases, and 15 bases stayed unmatched. The CDR3 region has the DNA TGTGCCAGCCGCAAGGAAACGGGAGGGCCGTACACAGATACGCAGTATTTT. It specifies CASRKETGGPYTDTQYF.

V gene TRBV4-2 combines with J gene TRBJ2-7; 7 nucleotides match TRBD2. Trimming removed 1 base from V and 0 bases from J; junction bases left unmatched: 6. CDR1 and CDR2 (germline): LGHNA, YNFKEQ. The CDR3 covers 16 residues. CDR3 coding DNA: TGTGCCAGCAGCCAAGGCTTGGGCGGGAGCTCCTACGAGCAGTACTTC. Translating gives CASSQGLGGSSYEQYF.

This clone showed up just once. V and J are TRBV5-4 and TRBJ2-7; 11 nucleotides align to TRBD2. V dropped 4 bases and J dropped 4; count of bases not matched to a gene: 4. Looked up from germline, CDR1 is SGHNT and CDR2 is YYREEE (reference sequence). The CDR3 is 14 amino acids. CDR3 residues: CASSKTSGTYEQYF. Here the CDR3 DNA reads TGTGCCAGCAGCAAGACTAGCGGGACATACGAGCAGTACTTC. The full variable domain, its missing parts supplied by reference TRBV5-4 and TRBJ2-7, is ETGVTQSPTHLIKTRGQQVTLRCSSQSGHNTVSWYQQALGQGPQFIFQYYREEENGRGNFPPRFSGLQFPNYSSELNVNALELDDSALYLCASSKTSGTYEQYFGPGTRLTVT.

This clone was picked up a small number of times. J is TRBJ1-1 and V is TRBV2; D is unclear. Germline CDR1 is SNHLY and CDR2 is FYNNEI. The CDR3 extends over 12 amino acids. The V end was cut by 6 bases, the J end by 0 bases, with 5 bases between. The CDR3 DNA follows: TGTGCCAGCAGACGGTTGAACACTGAAGCTTTCTTT. This gives the protein CASRRLNTEAFF.

Worth noting for this clone: Its ends do not fully match the called genes, so a read error is possible. The chain employs TRBV5-6 and TRBJ2-2; 7 nucleotides match TRBD2. The CDR3 consists of 15 residues. CDR1 is SGHDT, CDR2 YYEEEE, per germline. Here the CDR3 reads CVSSLGRERIGELFF. The CDR3, as DNA: TGTGTCAGCAGCTTGGGGCGGGAGCGTATCGGGGAGCTGTTTTTT.

Here the CDR3 DNA reads TGTGCCTGGATCCGGGGGAAAAGGGGCCGCCTTTCTGGGGCCAACGTCCTGACTTTC. This translates into CAWIRGKRGRLSGANVLTF. This chain connects TRBV30 to TRBJ2-6, with D possibly matching TRBD2 (6 bases). The CDR3 runs to 19 residues. V shed 4 bases and J shed 1 base, with 23 bases lying between them. Germline values: CDR1 GTSNPN, CDR2 SVGIG (reference sequence).

The chain joins TRBV6-1 to TRBJ2-1; 13 bases fit TRBD2. The CDR3 is made up of 18 amino acids. J gave up 7 bases and V 3 bases, and 12 bases lay outside the gene matches. CDR1 and CDR2 from the germline V gene are MNHNS and SASEGT. CDR3 sequence reads: CASSEPDGTSGNDNEQFF. CDR3 sequence (DNA): TGTGCCAGCAGTGAGCCTGACGGGACTAGCGGGAATGATAATGAGCAGTTCTTC.

The chain recombines TRBV10-3 with TRBJ2-3; TRBD1 agrees at 10 bases. With 3 bases clipped from V and 0 bases from J, the junction kept 3 bases outside the gene matches. The CDR3 has 16 amino acids. Germline V gene data show CDR1 as ENHRY and CDR2 as SYGVKD. This CDR3 reads CAISDWDRGSTDTQYF. The CDR3 DNA reads as TGTGCCATCAGTGATTGGGACAGGGGAAGCACAGATACGCAGTATTTT.

This rearrangement joins TRBV4-3 to TRBJ2-2; 9 positions match TRBD1. Per the germline V gene, CDR1 is LGHNA and CDR2 is YSLEER. This CDR3 spans 17 amino acids. V lost 3 bases, J lost 5 bases, and 10 bases stayed unmatched. The CDR3 nucleotides are TGCGCCAGCAGCCAGATCCTTAGGACAGGGGTGACCGGGGAGCTGTTTTTT. It yields the protein CASSQILRTGVTGELFF.